This record concerns one T cell receptor beta chain sequence. This record belongs to a study of blood T cell repertoires in COVID-19. Germline CDR1 and CDR2: SQVTM and ANQGSEA. The CDR3 runs 13 residues. V lost 7 bases and J lost 6; bases outside the gene matches: 9. This table comes from immunoSEQ multiplex PCR, and its TCRdb copy is limited to in-frame clones, with some not included. This sample has about 74,000 clones, with 84% found just once. This clonotype was obtained from an older man with acute or convalescent COVID-19. Sequencing was performed on peripheral blood. The chain employs TRBV29-1 and TRBJ2-1; 7 positions agree with TRBD1. The CDR3 protein is CSGDRAPSNEQFF. In DNA form, the CDR3 reads TGCAGCGGTGACAGGGCCCCGAGCAATGAGCAGTTCTTC.